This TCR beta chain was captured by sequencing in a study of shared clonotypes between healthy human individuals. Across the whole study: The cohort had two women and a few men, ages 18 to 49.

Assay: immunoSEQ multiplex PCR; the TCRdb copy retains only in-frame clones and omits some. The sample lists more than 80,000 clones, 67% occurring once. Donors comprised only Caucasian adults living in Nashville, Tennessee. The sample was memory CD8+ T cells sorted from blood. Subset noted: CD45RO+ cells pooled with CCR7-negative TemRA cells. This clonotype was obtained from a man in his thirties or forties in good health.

The CDR3 protein is CASSKERAQYNEQFF. DNA for the CDR3: TGCGCCAGCAGCAAGGAGAGGGCTCAGTACAATGAGCAGTTCTTC. The V and J genes are TRBV5-1 and TRBJ2-1, with D perhaps matching TRBD2 (5 bases). Trimming cost V 4 bases and J 4 bases, with 15 bases left between them. Per germline, CDR1 SGHRS and CDR2 YFSETQ. The CDR3 is 15 residues long. The full variable domain, in which reference TRBV5-1 and TRBJ2-1 provide the parts outside the CDR3, is KAGVTQTPRYLIKTRGQQVTLSCSPISGHRSVSWYQQTPGQGLQFLFEYFSETQRNKGNFPGRFSGRQFSNSRSEMNVSTLELGDSALYLCASSKERAQYNEQFFGPGTRLTVL.